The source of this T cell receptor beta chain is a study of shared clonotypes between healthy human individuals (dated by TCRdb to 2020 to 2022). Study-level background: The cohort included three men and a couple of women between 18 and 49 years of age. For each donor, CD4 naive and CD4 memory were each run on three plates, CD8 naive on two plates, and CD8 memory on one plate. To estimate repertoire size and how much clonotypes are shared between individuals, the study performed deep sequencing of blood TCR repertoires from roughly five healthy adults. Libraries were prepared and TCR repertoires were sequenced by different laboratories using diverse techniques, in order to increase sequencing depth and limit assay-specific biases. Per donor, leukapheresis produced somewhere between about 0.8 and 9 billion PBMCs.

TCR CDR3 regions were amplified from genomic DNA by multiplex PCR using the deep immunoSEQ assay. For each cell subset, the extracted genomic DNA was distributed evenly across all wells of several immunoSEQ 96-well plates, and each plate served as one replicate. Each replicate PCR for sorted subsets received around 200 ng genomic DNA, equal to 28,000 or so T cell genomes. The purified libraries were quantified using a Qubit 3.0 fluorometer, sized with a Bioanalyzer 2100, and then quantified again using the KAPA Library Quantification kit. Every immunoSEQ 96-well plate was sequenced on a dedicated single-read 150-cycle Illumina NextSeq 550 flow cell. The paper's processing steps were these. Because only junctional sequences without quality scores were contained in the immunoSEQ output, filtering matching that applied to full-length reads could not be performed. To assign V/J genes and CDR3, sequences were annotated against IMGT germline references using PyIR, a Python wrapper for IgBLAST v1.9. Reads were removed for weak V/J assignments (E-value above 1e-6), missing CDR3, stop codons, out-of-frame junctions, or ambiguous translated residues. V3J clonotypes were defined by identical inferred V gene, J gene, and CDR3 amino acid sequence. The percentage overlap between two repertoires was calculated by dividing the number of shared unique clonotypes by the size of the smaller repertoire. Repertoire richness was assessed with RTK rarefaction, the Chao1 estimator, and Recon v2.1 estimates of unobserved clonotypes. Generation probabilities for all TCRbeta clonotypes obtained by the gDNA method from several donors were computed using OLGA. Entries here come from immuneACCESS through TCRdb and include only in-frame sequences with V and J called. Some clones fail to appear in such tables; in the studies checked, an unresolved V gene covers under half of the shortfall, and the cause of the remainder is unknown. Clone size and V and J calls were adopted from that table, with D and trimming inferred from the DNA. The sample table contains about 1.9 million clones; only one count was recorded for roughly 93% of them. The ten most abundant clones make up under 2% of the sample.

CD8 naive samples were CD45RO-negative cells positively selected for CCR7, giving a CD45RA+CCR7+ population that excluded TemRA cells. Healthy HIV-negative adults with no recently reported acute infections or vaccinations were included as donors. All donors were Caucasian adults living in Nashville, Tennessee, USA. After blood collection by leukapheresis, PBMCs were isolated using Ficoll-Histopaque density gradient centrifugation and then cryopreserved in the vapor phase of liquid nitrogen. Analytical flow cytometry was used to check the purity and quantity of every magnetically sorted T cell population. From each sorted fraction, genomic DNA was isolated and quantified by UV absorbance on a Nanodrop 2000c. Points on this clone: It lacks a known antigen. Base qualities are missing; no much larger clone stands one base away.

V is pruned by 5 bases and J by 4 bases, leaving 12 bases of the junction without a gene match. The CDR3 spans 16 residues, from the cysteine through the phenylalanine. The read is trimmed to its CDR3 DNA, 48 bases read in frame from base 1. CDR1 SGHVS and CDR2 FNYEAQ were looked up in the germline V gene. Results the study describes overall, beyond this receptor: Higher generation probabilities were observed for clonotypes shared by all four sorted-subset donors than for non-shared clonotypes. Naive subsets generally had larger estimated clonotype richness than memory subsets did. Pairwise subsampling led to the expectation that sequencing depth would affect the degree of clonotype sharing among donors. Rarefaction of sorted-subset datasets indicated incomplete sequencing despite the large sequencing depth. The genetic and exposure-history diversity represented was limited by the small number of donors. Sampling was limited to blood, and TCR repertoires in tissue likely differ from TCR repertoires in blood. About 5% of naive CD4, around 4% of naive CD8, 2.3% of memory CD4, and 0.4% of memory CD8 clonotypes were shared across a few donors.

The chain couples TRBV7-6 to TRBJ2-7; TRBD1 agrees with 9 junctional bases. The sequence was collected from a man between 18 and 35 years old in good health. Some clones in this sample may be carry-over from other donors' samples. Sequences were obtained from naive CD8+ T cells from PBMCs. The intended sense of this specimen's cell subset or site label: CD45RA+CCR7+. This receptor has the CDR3 CASSPRTGQGKYEQYF. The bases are TGTGCCAGCAGCCCCCGAACGGGACAGGGAAAATACGAGCAGTACTTC. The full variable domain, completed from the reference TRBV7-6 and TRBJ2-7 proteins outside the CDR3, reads GAGVSQSPRYKVTKRGQDVALRCDPISGHVSLYWYRQALGQGPEFLTYFNYEAQQDKSGLPNDRFSAERPEGSISTLTIQRTEQRDSAMYRCASSPRTGQGKYEQYFGPGTRLTVT.